Included here is one TCR beta chain sequence, with context. Its antigen is unidentified. This sample is drawn from a study of graft-versus-host responses after intestinal transplantation. Study-level background: Recipients had multivisceral, liver-intestinal, or isolated intestinal transplants. Tacrolimus and steroids were given for 3 to 4 years to all recipients after anti-thymocyte globulin induction. General study findings and limits: Graft-donor T cell macrochimerism in patients accompanied high graft-versus-host to host-versus-graft clonal ratios in allografts. Recipient marrow showed GvH clones, some seen first in ileum or blood.

Method: immunoSEQ multiplex PCR; TCRdb's copy keeps in-frame clones and lacks some. There are about 120,000 clones in the sample; roughly nine tenths occur only once, and approximately 0.18% lies in the top ten. There are 15 residues in the CDR3. With 4 bases clipped from V and 7 bases from J, the junction kept 9 bases outside the gene matches. Germline CDR1 reads SEHNR; CDR2 reads FQNEAQ (reference sequence). The chain employs TRBV7-9 and TRBJ1-5; 8 nucleotides match TRBD1. The TCR was taken from a human donor who received an intestinal transplant. The source material was unstimulated CD4+ T cells sorted from spleen or lymph node cells, sampled before intestinal transplant. CDR3: CASSSTGGFPQPQHF. CDR3 sequence (DNA): TGTGCCAGCAGCTCTACAGGGGGGTTTCCCCAGCCCCAGCATTTT.